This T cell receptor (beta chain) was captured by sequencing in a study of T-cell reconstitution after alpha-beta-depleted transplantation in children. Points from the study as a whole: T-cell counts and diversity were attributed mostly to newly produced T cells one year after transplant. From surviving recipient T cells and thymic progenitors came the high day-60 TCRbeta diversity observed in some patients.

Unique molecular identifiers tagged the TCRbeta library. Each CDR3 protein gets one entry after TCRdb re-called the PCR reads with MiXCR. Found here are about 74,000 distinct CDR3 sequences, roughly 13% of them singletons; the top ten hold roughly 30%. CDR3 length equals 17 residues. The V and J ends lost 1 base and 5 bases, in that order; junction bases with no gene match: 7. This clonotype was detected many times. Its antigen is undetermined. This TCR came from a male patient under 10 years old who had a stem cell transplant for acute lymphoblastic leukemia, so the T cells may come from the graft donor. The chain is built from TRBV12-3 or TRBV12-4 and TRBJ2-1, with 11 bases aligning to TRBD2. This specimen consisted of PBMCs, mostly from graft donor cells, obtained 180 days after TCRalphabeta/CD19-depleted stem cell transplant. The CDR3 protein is CASSLGPPGLADNEQFF. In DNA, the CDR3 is TGTGCCAGCAGTTTAGGCCCCCCGGGACTAGCGGACAATGAGCAGTTCTTC.